The source of this TCR beta chain is a study of blood T cell repertoires in COVID-19. Study at large: Whether acute or convalescent, the COVID-19 samples came from the United States, Italy and Spain. T cells, B-cell-depleted T cells, or PBMCs supplied cDNA or gDNA.

In the study's own analysis: The assay estimated nucleated cells by amplifying reference gene primers. Here immunoSEQ multiplex PCR was the method, and the copy in TCRdb shows in-frame clones only, minus some. The V and J calls and clone size are taken from that table; D and trimming were inferred from the DNA. The sample records 110,000 or so clones, approximately 81% being singletons. After removal of 6 bases from V and 5 bases from J, the junction contained 8 bases not matched to a gene. In germline, CDR1 is KGHSH, CDR2 LQKENI. This CDR3 has 14 amino acids. V usage is TRBV18 and J usage is TRBJ2-5; 8 bases match TRBD1. The sequencing input was peripheral blood. The sequence was obtained from a man aged 35 to 55 with acute or convalescent COVID-19. CDR3 in amino acids: CASSLSDRDETQYF. For the CDR3, the DNA is TGTGCCAGCTCTCTATCGGACAGGGATGAGACCCAGTACTTC.